The 20 T cell receptor beta chains below come from one sample, sequenced in a study of cytomegalovirus exposure and HLA in healthy donors. Primers for the PCR totalled 60 Vbeta and 13 Jbeta. Profiling relied on immunoSEQ multiplex PCR, and the TCRdb table lists in-frame clones only, not all of them. The table lists around 200,000 clones, over 65% of them singletons. The sequencing sample was made of PBMCs. The receptors here all came from a man aged 40-50 years in good health and CMV-seronegative.

The genes are TRBV28 and TRBJ2-5; perhaps TRBD1 as D (6 bases). This CDR3 contains 15 residues. Germline V gene sequence: CDR1 MDHEN, CDR2 SYDVKM. Trimming removed 1 base from V and 1 base from J, with 10 bases in between. This chain's CDR3 is CASSLLNRVQETQYF. DNA for the CDR3: TGTGCCAGCAGTTTATTAAACAGGGTCCAAGAGACCCAGTACTTC. The complete variable domain, with remaining parts taken from reference TRBV28 and TRBJ2-5, reads DVKVTQSSRYLVKRTGEKVFLECVQDMDHENMFWYRQDPGLGLRLIYFSYDVKMKEKGDIPEGYSVSREKKERFSLILESASTNQTSMYLCASSLLNRVQETQYFGPGTRLLVL.

V gene TRBV27 combines with J gene TRBJ1-1; no clear D. Per germline, CDR1 MNHEY and CDR2 SMNVEV (reference sequence). V dropped 5 bases and J dropped 3 bases, with 16 bases sitting between them. The CDR3 covers 15 residues. The CDR3, as DNA: TGTGCCAGCAGTCTCCGTCGCGGGAAGGACACTGAAGCTTTCTTT. Translating it yields CASSLRRGKDTEAFF.

Of note for this clone: The sample has other DNA sequences that encode this CDR3 too. The chain has TRBV28 and TRBJ1-1; D unresolved. The germline V and J ends were trimmed by 2 bases and 5 bases, with 12 bases remaining between them. The CDR3 totals 14 residues. Per the germline V gene, CDR1 is MDHEN and CDR2 is SYDVKM. In DNA, the CDR3 is TGTGCCAGCAGTTTAGGCGCAGGAATTACTGAAGCTTTCTTT. Protein: CASSLGAGITEAFF.

Points on this clone: At one of its ends the junction is not consistent with the germline gene, which may arise from a read error. The chain carries TRBV29-1 and TRBJ2-3, with a tentative D call TRBD1 (5 bases). This CDR3 is 13 amino acids long. Germline values: CDR1 SQVTM, CDR2 ANQGSEA. The DNA of the CDR3 is TGCAGCGTTGAAGTTGGTTCGACAGCTACGCAGTATTTT. Translation gives CSVEVGSTATQYF.

V and J are TRBV19 and TRBJ1-1; D may be TRBD1 (6 bases). From germline, CDR1 is LNHDA and CDR2 SQIVND (reference sequence). The CDR3 totals 14 residues. Trimming left V 5 bases short and J 4 bases short, with 14 bases between. Here the CDR3 reads CASSRQETFTEAFF. CDR3 DNA sequence: TGTGCCAGTAGTCGACAGGAGACATTCACTGAAGCTTTCTTT.

J is TRBJ2-7 and V is TRBV2; weak D call: TRBD1 (5 bases). Per germline, CDR1 SNHLY and CDR2 FYNNEI. V was shortened by 6 bases and J by 8 bases, with 17 bases between the two germline ends. This CDR3 has 13 residues. CDR3 in DNA: TGTGCCAGCAGAGGAACAGGTCCAGACCAGCAGTACTTC. Its protein is CASRGTGPDQQYF. The full variable domain, with the rest looked up from reference TRBV2 and TRBJ2-7, is EPEVTQTPSHQVTQMGQEVILRCVPISNHLYFYWYRQILGQKVEFLVSFYNNEISEKSEIFDDQFSVERPDGSNFTLKIRSTKLEDSAMYFCASRGTGPDQQYFGPGTRLTVT.

This clone was picked up many times. The chain joins TRBV7-9 to TRBJ2-7; TRBD2 matches at 8 bases. The CDR3 is made up of 14 amino acids. Germline lookup yields CDR1 SEHNR and CDR2 FQNEAQ (reference sequence). V lost 5 bases to trimming and J lost 3 bases; unmatched junction nucleotides: 6. CDR3 in DNA: TGTGCCAGCAGCCCGGGGGGGGGCGTCTACGAGCAGTACTTC. Protein sequence: CASSPGGGVYEQYF.

The V gene is TRBV7-2, the J gene TRBJ2-4; the match to TRBD1 covers 11 bases. Germline CDR1 reads SGHTA; CDR2 reads FQGNSA. Germline trimming cut 3 bases from V and 13 bases from J; bases unmatched to any gene: 5. The CDR3 contains 13 residues. The CDR3 DNA reads as TGTGCCAGCAGCTTCCTGGACAGGGGGCACCAGTACTTC. It is translated as CASSFLDRGHQYF.

The chain is built from TRBV2 and TRBJ1-6; D gene uncertain. Germline assignment: CDR1 SNHLY and CDR2 FYNNEI. V lost 3 bases and J lost 11, with 5 bases in between. The CDR3 has 11 residues. DNA for the CDR3: TGTGCCAGCAGTGACCAGACACCCCTCCACTTT. Protein product: CASSDQTPLHF.

The CDR3 here is CASSLSGQGAYEQYF. DNA of the CDR3: TGTGCCAGCAGTTTATCCGGACAGGGGGCCTACGAGCAGTACTTC. The J gene is TRBJ2-7, the V gene TRBV28; 10 bases fit TRBD1. Germline CDR1 MDHEN, CDR2 SYDVKM. The CDR3 is 15 residues long. V gave up 1 base and J gave up 2 bases; unmatched junction bases: 2.

In its sample, this clone was seen a few times. CDR3 sequence: CASSRTGSSSEAFF. CDR3 DNA sequence: TGCGCCAGCAGCCGGACAGGGTCTTCTTCTGAAGCTTTCTTT. This sequence joins TRBV4-3 and TRBJ1-1, with 8 bases that match TRBD1. Trimming took 4 bases from V and 6 from J; bases not matched to a gene: 7. The CDR3 loop spans 14 amino acids. Germline V gene sequence: CDR1 LGHNA, CDR2 YSLEER.

The chain has TRBV12-5 and TRBJ2-3; TRBD1 matches at 9 bases. Germline values: CDR1 LGHNT, CDR2 FRNRAP. The ends lost 7 bases at V and 6 bases at J; junction bases unmatched: 8. The CDR3 loop spans 14 amino acids. CDR3 sequence: CASETGGASDTQYF. The CDR3 region has the DNA TGTGCTAGTGAAACAGGGGGCGCTTCGGATACGCAGTATTTT.

The J gene is TRBJ2-4, the V gene TRBV6-1; D uncertain. This CDR3 has 13 residues. CDR1 is MNHNS, CDR2 SASEGT, per germline. Trimming left V 4 bases short and J 0 bases short, with 4 bases between. The CDR3 spells CASSVIAKNIQYF. The CDR3, as DNA: TGTGCCAGCAGTGTTATAGCCAAAAACATTCAGTACTTC.

The chain employs TRBV7-9 and TRBJ2-6, with D possibly TRBD2 on 7 matching bases. The V gene's germline CDR1 is SEHNR and CDR2 FQNEAQ (reference sequence). Trimming removed 5 bases from V and 2 bases from J, with 10 bases in between. The CDR3 is 15 amino acids. The CDR3 DNA reads TGTGCCAGCAGCGGGGGGGGGCCTGGGGCCAACGTCCTGACTTTC. Its protein is CASSGGGPGANVLTF.

The chain carries TRBV7-2 and TRBJ1-5; maybe TRBD1 (6 bases). This CDR3 has 15 amino acids. The V end lost 6 bases, the J end lost 1 base, and 13 bases lay between the germline ends. CDR1 is SGHTA and CDR2 is FQGNSA in the germline V gene. The CDR3 DNA follows: TGTGCCAGCAGTTATAAACAGGGAAGCAATCAGCCCCAGCATTTT. This gives the protein CASSYKQGSNQPQHF.

V and J are TRBV6-1 and TRBJ2-7; 10 nucleotides line up with TRBD1. This CDR3 region has 15 residues. CDR1 and CDR2 (germline): MNHNS, SASEGT. V gave up 5 bases and J gave up 6 bases; unmatched junction bases: 10. CDR3: CASSQRPGTGAEQYF. DNA for the CDR3: TGTGCCAGCAGTCAACGTCCCGGGACAGGGGCCGAGCAGTACTTC.

This chain links TRBV5-4 with TRBJ2-3; TRBD2 agrees at 7 bases. Trimming cost V 2 bases and J 2 bases; bases outside gene matches: 5. The CDR3 extends over 15 amino acids. Germline CDR1 and CDR2: SGHNT and YYREEE (reference sequence). The CDR3 nucleotides read TGTGCCAGCAGCTTTGGGGGAGGGTACACAGATACGCAGTATTTT. This codes for CASSFGGGYTDTQYF.

In this sample, this clone turned up a few times. This chain joins TRBV11-2 and TRBJ2-7; D is unresolved. V dropped 0 bases and J dropped 0 bases, with 6 bases sitting between them. Germline V gives CDR1 SGHAT, CDR2 FQNNGV. CDR3 size: 14 residues. CDR3 nucleotide sequence: TGTGCCAGCAGCTTAGAGCTCAGCTCCTACGAGCAGTACTTC. Amino acids: CASSLELSSYEQYF.

V and J are TRBV28 and TRBJ2-7; D unclear. Germline V gives CDR1 MDHEN, CDR2 SYDVKM. The CDR3 length is 15 residues. Trimming took 5 bases from V and 2 from J, leaving 16 bases between them. CDR3 residues: CASSTSSRTTYEQYF. In DNA form, the CDR3 reads TGTGCCAGCAGTACCTCTTCTAGAACCACCTACGAGCAGTACTTC.

V is TRBV21-1 and J is TRBJ2-7; the DNA was not compared with TRBD2, the D call given in the table. TRBV21-1 is classified as a pseudogene. CDR3 length equals 17 residues. Here the CDR3 reads CASRGSASGAPVGEQYF. In nucleotides, the CDR3 is TGTGCCAGCAGGGGGTCGGCTAGCGGGGCACCAGTGGGAGAGCAGTACTTC.